The source of this T cell receptor beta chain is a study of spatial heterogeneity in lung cancer. Notes on the study in general: Expanded intratumoral alpha and beta TCR counts tracked tumor mutation counts. Nonsynonymous mutation counts, ubiquitous and regional, were tracked by the respective counts of ubiquitous and regional expanded TCRs.

As to time point: sample taken at primary tumor resection. Samples came from around 70 TRACERx patients with untreated early-stage lung cancer. Unsorted tumor, nontumor lung tissue or cryopreserved PBMC supplied the whole RNA. The ends lost 4 bases at V and 7 bases at J; junction bases unmatched: 10. This CDR3 has 16 residues. CDR1 is SGHVS, CDR2 FNYEAQ, per germline. Each molecule of TCR cDNA was tagged with one unique molecular identifier. Each CDR3 protein is one row after TCRdb ran MiXCR on the 5' RACE reads. The sample shows several thousand distinct CDR3 sequences, approximately 4.9% of them seen only once. In its sample, this clonotype ranks as medium-sized (0.01 to 0.1%). What it binds is not known.

Sample: lung tumor tissue, taken at surgery. The sequence came from a male donor with early-stage non-small cell lung cancer. The V and J genes are TRBV7-6 and TRBJ1-4, with 9 bases that match TRBD1. The chain's CDR3 is CASSSRPGQGGEKLFF. CDR3 coding DNA: TGTGCCAGCAGCTCTAGGCCGGGACAGGGTGGTGAAAAACTGTTTTTT.